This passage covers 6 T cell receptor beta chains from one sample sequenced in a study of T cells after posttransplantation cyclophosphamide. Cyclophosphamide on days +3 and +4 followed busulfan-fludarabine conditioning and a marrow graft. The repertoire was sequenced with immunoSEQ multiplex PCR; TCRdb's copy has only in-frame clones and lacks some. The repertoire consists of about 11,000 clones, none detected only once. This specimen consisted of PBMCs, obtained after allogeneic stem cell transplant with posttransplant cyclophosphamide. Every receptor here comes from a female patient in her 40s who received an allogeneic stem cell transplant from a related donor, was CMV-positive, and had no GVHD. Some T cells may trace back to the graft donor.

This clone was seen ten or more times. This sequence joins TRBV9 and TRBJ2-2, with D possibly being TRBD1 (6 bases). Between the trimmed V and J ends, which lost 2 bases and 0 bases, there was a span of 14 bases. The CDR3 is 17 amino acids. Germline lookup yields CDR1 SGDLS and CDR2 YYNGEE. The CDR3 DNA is TGTGCCAGCAGCGTGGACAGTTCCATACCGAACACCGGGGAGCTGTTTTTT. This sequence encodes CASSVDSSIPNTGELFF.

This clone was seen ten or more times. This chain's CDR3 is CASSAGTGRTEKLFF. DNA for the CDR3: TGTGCCAGCAGCGCTGGGACAGGGCGGACTGAAAAACTGTTTTTT. The rearrangement links TRBV9 to TRBJ1-4; 9 bases are shared with TRBD1. The CDR3 has 15 amino acids. Germline assignment: CDR1 SGDLS and CDR2 YYNGEE. Trimming took 3 bases from V and 7 from J; bases not matched to a gene: 7.

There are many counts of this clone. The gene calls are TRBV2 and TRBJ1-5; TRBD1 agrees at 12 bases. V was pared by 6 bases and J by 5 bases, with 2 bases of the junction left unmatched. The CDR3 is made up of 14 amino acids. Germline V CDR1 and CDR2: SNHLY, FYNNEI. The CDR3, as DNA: TGTGCCAGCAGCGGGGACAGGGGGCATCAGCCCCAGCATTTT. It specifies CASSGDRGHQPQHF.

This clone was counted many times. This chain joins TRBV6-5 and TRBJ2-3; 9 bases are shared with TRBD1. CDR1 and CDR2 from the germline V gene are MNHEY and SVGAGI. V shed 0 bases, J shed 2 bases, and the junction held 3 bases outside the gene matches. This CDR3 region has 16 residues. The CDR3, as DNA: TGTGCCAGCAGTTACTCTGGGACAGGGCCCACAGATACGCAGTATTTT. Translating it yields CASSYSGTGPTDTQYF.

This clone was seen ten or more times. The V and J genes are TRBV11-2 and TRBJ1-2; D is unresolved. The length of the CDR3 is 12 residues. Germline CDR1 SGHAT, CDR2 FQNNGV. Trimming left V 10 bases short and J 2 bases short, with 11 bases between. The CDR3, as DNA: TGTGCCACCTCGGGTGCCAACTATGGCTACACCTTC. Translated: CATSGANYGYTF.

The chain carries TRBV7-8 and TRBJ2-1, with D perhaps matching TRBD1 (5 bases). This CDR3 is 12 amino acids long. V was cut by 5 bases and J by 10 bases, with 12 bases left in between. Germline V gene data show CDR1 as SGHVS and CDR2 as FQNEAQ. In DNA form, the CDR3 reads TGTGCCAGCAGCCCCGTAGGGGTGGAGCAGTTCTTC. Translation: CASSPVGVEQFF. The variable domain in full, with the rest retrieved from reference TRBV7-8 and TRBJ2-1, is GAGVSQSPRYKVAKRGQDVALRCDPISGHVSLFWYQQALGQGPEFLTYFQNEAQLDKSGLPSDRFFAERPEGSVSTLKIQRTQQEDSAVYLCASSPVGVEQFFGPGTRLTVL.